Presented here are 8 T cell receptor beta chains from one specimen sequenced in a study of beta chain features in type 1 diabetes. Expressed TCRB transcripts were sequenced because the entire RNA isolate underwent reverse transcription. Method: immunoSEQ multiplex PCR; TCRdb's copy keeps in-frame clones and lacks some. The sample contains about 620,000 clones, roughly a sixth of which appear only once. Sequences were obtained from naive CD4+ T cells from blood. These receptors all come from a man aged 18 to 30 in good health.

CDR3 in amino acids: CASSQASRGADTEAFF. The CDR3 coding sequence is TGTGCCAGCAGCCAAGCAAGTCGGGGGGCGGACACTGAAGCTTTCTTT. This chain joins TRBV5-6 and TRBJ1-1, with TRBD1 as a possible D gene (6 bases). The CDR3 consists of 16 residues. The V and J ends lost 4 bases and 3 bases respectively, with 19 bases between them. Per germline, CDR1 SGHDT and CDR2 YYEEEE.

This clone was observed a handful of times. The chain joins TRBV6-5 to TRBJ2-1, with 10 bases identical to TRBD2. This CDR3 is built from 16 residues. J gave up 6 bases and V 0 bases, and 5 bases lay outside the gene matches. Germline CDR1 and CDR2: MNHEY and SVGAGI. CDR3 amino acids: CASSYSVAGGSNEQFF. CDR3 in DNA: TGTGCCAGCAGTTACTCGGTAGCGGGGGGTTCCAATGAGCAGTTCTTC.

This chain joins TRBV7-8 and TRBJ2-3; D unclear. V dropped 4 bases and J dropped 4 bases, with 18 bases sitting between them. The CDR3 has 16 amino acids. Germline V CDR1 and CDR2: SGHVS, FQNEAQ. The CDR3: CASSSRTAISSDTQYF. Here the CDR3 DNA reads TGTGCCAGCAGCTCCCGAACCGCTATATCATCAGATACGCAGTATTTT.

This clone has a handful of counts. Other DNA sequences from this sample encode an identical CDR3 as well. This rearrangement joins TRBV30 to TRBJ1-2; tentatively, D is TRBD1 (6 bases). Germline-derived CDR1 and CDR2 are GTSNPN and SVGIG (reference sequence). There are 13 residues in the CDR3. The germline V and J ends were trimmed by 0 bases and 5 bases, with 10 bases remaining between them. CDR3 nucleotides: TGTGCCTGGAGTGTTGGAGGGGGATATGGCTACACCTTC. Translation gives CAWSVGGGYGYTF.

A few counts support this clone. The chain recombines TRBV18 with TRBJ2-3; D not resolved. Germline CDR1 is KGHSH and CDR2 is LQKENI. V lost 3 bases and J 4 bases, leaving 5 bases between the germline ends. This CDR3 has 12 amino acids. The CDR3 DNA sequence: TGTGCCAGCTCACCGGATGCAGATACGCAGTATTTT. It yields the protein CASSPDADTQYF.

This clone was seen a few times. The gene calls are TRBV6-1 and TRBJ1-2, with TRBD1 matching 9 bases. The CDR3 consists of 15 residues. Trimming at V came to 1 base and at J to 3 bases, leaving 3 bases not matched to a gene. Germline CDR1 is MNHNS and CDR2 is SASEGT. The CDR3 spells CASSEVGTGYYGYTF. CDR3 bases: TGTGCCAGCAGTGAAGTCGGGACAGGGTACTATGGCTACACCTTC.

The chain carries TRBV28 and TRBJ1-5; D gene unclear. Germline CDR1 and CDR2: MDHEN and SYDVKM. V lost 4 bases and J 2 bases, leaving 9 bases between the germline ends. CDR3 size: 14 residues. CDR3 protein: CASSSRRGNQPQHF. CDR3 DNA sequence: TGTGCCAGCAGTTCCCGCCGCGGCAATCAGCCCCAGCATTTT.

The chain joins TRBV27 to TRBJ1-5; D may be TRBD1 (6 bases). In germline, CDR1 is MNHEY, CDR2 SMNVEV (reference sequence). Deletions cut 6 bases from V and 7 bases from J, with 13 bases between. The CDR3 is made up of 13 amino acids. The CDR3 sequence: CASRNRVGQPQHF. The CDR3 nucleotides read TGTGCCAGCAGGAACAGGGTAGGGCAGCCCCAGCATTTT.